These T cell receptor beta chains were read from a single sample in a study of cytomegalovirus exposure and HLA in healthy donors. Using immunoSEQ multiplex PCR, the repertoire was profiled, and TCRdb retains in-frame clones only, with some absent. The sample holds about 160,000 clones, approximately 79% seen once. The sample comprised PBMCs. All receptors derive from a man aged 55 to 70 in good health and CMV-seronegative. Both conserved end residues are part of each CDR3. The D gene is left open where the match is weak. Only some rows state a clone size, as once, few, many or a class for expanded clones.

TRBV19	TRBJ1-4	few	NA	TGTGCCAGTAGTCCCCGGGGGGGGGCGAATGAAAAACTGTTTTTT	CASSPRGGANEKLFF
TRBV27	TRBJ1-2	once	TRBD1	TGTGCCAGCAGTCTCCGACAGGGCTATGGCTACACCTTC	CASSLRQGYGYTF
TRBV6-5	TRBJ2-1	NA	NA	TGTGCCAGCAGCTTGAGGTCCTACAATGAGCAGTTCTTC	CASSLRSYNEQFF
TRBV9	TRBJ2-1	once	NA	TGTGCCAGCAGCGTTCGGACACACGGGAATGAGCAGTTCTTC	CASSVRTHGNEQFF
TRBV19	TRBJ2-5	NA	NA	TGTGCCAGTAGGGGGCTAGCGCCTGGGTTGGGAGAGACCCAGTACTTC	CASRGLAPGLGETQYF
TRBV18	TRBJ2-5	NA	TRBD2	TGTACCAGCTCACCGAACCTAGCGGCCGAAGAGACCCAGTACTTC	CTSSPNLAAEETQYF
TRBV5-5	TRBJ1-2	NA	NA	TGTGCCAGCAGCCCGTTAAACTATGGCTACACCTTC	CASSPLNYGYTF
TRBV30	TRBJ2-5	few	TRBD1	TGTGCCTGGAGTGCAAAGGGGACAGAGGCCCAGTACTTC	CAWSAKGTEAQYF
TRBV6-6	TRBJ2-3	NA	TRBD2	TGTGCCAGCAGACGACTAGCGGGAACGTCAGATACGCAGTATTTT	CASRRLAGTSDTQYF
TRBV6-6	TRBJ1-1	NA	NA	TGTGCCAGCAGCTGGACACCGGAGAGCACTGAAGCTTTCTTT	CASSWTPESTEAFF
TRBV6-5	TRBJ1-2	NA	TRBD1	TGTGCCAGCAGACCCGGACAGGGGTGGCGAGGCTACACCTTC	CASRPGQGWRGYTF
TRBV12-1	TRBJ1-1	NA	NA	TGTGCCAGCAGCCACGGACAGGGGGCTCATTTTTTGGCTACTGAAGCTTTCTTT	CASSHGQGAHFLATEAFF
TRBV5-1	TRBJ2-3	NA	TRBD2	TGCGCCAGCAGCTTGGGCCTAGCGGGAGTAGGTGGCAGCACAGATACGCAGTATTTT	CASSLGLAGVGGSTDTQYF
TRBV21-1	TRBJ2-5	NA	NA	TGTGCCAGCAGCCCGGGGGTGGGGAAGACCCAGTACTTC	CASSPGVGKTQYF
TRBV4-1	TRBJ2-2	few	NA	TGCGCCAGCACTAGTCGGGGGGAGCTGTTTTTT	CASTSRGELFF
TRBV10-3	TRBJ2-7	NA	NA	TGTGCCATCAGTGAGTCGAGCAACTCCTACGAGCAGTACTTC	CAISESSNSYEQYF
TRBV14	TRBJ2-5	NA	NA	TGTGCCAGCAGCCTTTACGCAAGTGGGAGCCTTGAGACCCAGTACTTC	CASSLYASGSLETQYF
TRBV6-6	TRBJ1-6	NA	NA	TGTGCCAGCAACAGCTATAATTCACCCCTCCACTTT	CASNSYNSPLHF
TRBV9	TRBJ2-3	NA	TRBD2	TGTGCCAGCAGCGGAATAGCGGGAGGGCTGGAGGGGGCTAGCACAGATACGCAGTATTTT	CASSGIAGGLEGASTDTQYF
TRBV5-1	TRBJ1-4	NA	TRBD1	TGCGCCAGCAGCTCTACACCCAGGACAGGGGGTGAAAAACTGTTTTTT	CASSSTPRTGGEKLFF
TRBV7-2	TRBJ1-4	NA	NA	TGTGCCAGCAGCCCCCAGGGGATGAGTGAAAAACTGTTTTTT	CASSPQGMSEKLFF
TRBV19	TRBJ1-5	NA	TRBD1	TGTGCCAGTAGTCTCCAACAGGGGGCGGCTAGCAATCAGCCCCAGCATTTT	CASSLQQGAASNQPQHF
TRBV28	TRBJ2-5	once	NA	TGTGCCAGCGCGCTTGTGTACCAAGAGACCCAGTACTTC	CASALVYQETQYF
TRBV5-1	TRBJ2-5	few	NA	TGCGCCAGCAGCTTACAGGGCCTCCAAGAGACCCAGTACTTC	CASSLQGLQETQYF
TRBV6-5	TRBJ1-2	NA	NA	TGTGCCAGCAGTAGAGGTGGGGGCGGCTACACCTTC	CASSRGGGGYTF
TRBV4-1	TRBJ1-2	NA	NA	TGCGCCAGCAGCAGCCCTACGGGAGGGCTTGCTAACTATGGCTACACCTTC	CASSSPTGGLANYGYTF
TRBV28	TRBJ1-3	NA	NA	TGTGCCGCTAACTATCCTTCTGGAAACACCATATATTTT	CAANYPSGNTIYF
TRBV5-1	TRBJ1-1	NA	NA	TGCGCCAGCAGCTCGATCCTGGGGGGGGGACTGATGAACACTGAAGCTTTCTTT	CASSSILGGGLMNTEAFF
TRBV10-2	TRBJ2-3	NA	TRBD2	TGCGCCAGCAGGCCTGCGGGAGCAGATACGCAGTATTTT	CASRPAGADTQYF
TRBV7-2	TRBJ1-2	NA	NA	TGTGCCAGCAGCTTAGTTCAGGGTTTTGGCTACACCTTC	CASSLVQGFGYTF
TRBV28	TRBJ1-1	NA	NA	TGTGCCAGCAGCCCGATCACCGGGAACACTGAAGCTTTCTTT	CASSPITGNTEAFF
TRBV7-2	TRBJ2-4	few	TRBD2	TGTGCCAGCAGCTTAGCGCGGGGGGTAGACATTCAGTACTTC	CASSLARGVDIQYF
TRBV6-6	TRBJ2-6	NA	NA	TGTGCCAGCAGTCGGACTTTCTCTGGGGCCAACGTCCTGACTTTC	CASSRTFSGANVLTF
TRBV7-2	TRBJ2-7	NA	TRBD2	TGTGCCAGCAGCTCCGGACTAGCGGGAGGGGGCGAGCAGTACTTC	CASSSGLAGGGEQYF
TRBV6-5	TRBJ1-6	NA	NA	TGTGCCGTTCGAGGGCTCCTCGATTCACCCCTCCACTTT	CAVRGLLDSPLHF